Listed below are T cell receptor beta chains from one sample, sequenced in a study of T cell repertoires in cytomegalovirus infection. TCRdb re-called the reads with MiXCR, one entry per CDR3 protein. The sample holds 740,000 or so distinct CDR3 sequences, 35% seen once. Sequencing used PBMCs. The source is a human donor in good health (CMV status not recorded). Some clones in this sample may be carry-over from other donors' samples. Both conserved end residues are part of each CDR3. A D gene is named only where the DNA matches it firmly. Size is stated for part of the rows, as once, few or many counts, or as a class when the clone is expanded.

v_call,d_call,clone_size,j_call,cdr3_nt,cdr3_aa
TRBV5-4,NA,NA,TRBJ1-1,TGTGCCAGCGGTCCCAGGGGCGCTGCCGATGAAGCTTTCTTT,CASGPRGAADEAFF
TRBV7-8,NA,few,TRBJ1-2,TGTGCCAGCACCGAGAGCGGGGGGGTCTATGGCTACACCTTC,CASTESGGVYGYTF
TRBV10-3,TRBD1,few,TRBJ1-1,TGTGCCATCAGTGATGGGACAGGGTTGGCTTTCTTT,CAISDGTGLAFF
TRBV7-8,TRBD2,few,TRBJ2-2,TGTGCCAGCAGCTCCACTAGCGGGGGGGACGGGGAGCTGTTTTTT,CASSSTSGGDGELFF
TRBV6-6,TRBD1,NA,TRBJ2-4,TGTGCCAGCAGTTACTTGAGGGGACAGTCTAGGGAAAACATTCAGTACTTC,CASSYLRGQSRENIQYF
TRBV27,NA,NA,TRBJ1-4,TGTGCCAGCAGTACTAGGGGTGAAAAACTGTTTTTT,CASSTRGEKLFF
TRBV2,TRBD1,few,TRBJ1-1,TGTGCCAGCAGTGCATCGTACCGGACAGGCCGGATGAACACTGAAGCTTTCTTT,CASSASYRTGRMNTEAFF
TRBV6-2/TRBV6-3,NA,NA,TRBJ2-7,TGTGCCAGCAGCCCCCTGCGGGTTTACGAGCAGTACTTC,CASSPLRVYEQYF
TRBV27,TRBD2,NA,TRBJ2-1,TGTGCCAGCAGTTTACGGACTAGCGGAAACCTCATCCGTGAGCAGTTCTTC,CASSLRTSGNLIREQFF
TRBV3-1,TRBD1,NA,TRBJ1-1,TGTGCCAGCAGCCGCCGGGGACAGGGAAAGGCGGGTAACTTGAGGCCTGAAGCTTTCTTT,CASSRRGQGKAGNLRPEAFF
TRBV7-9,TRBD1,NA,TRBJ1-5,TGTGCCAGCAGCTTACGGGACAGCTATCAGCCCCAGCATTTT,CASSLRDSYQPQHF
TRBV7-8,TRBD1,few,TRBJ1-5,TGTGCCAGCAGCTTAAAGGACAGGGGTGATCAGCCCCAGCATTTT,CASSLKDRGDQPQHF
TRBV7-6,NA,NA,TRBJ2-1,TGTGCCAGCAGCTTGGACTTAGCGTCTGGGGTGTTCTTC,CASSLDLASGVFF
TRBV27,NA,NA,TRBJ1-5,TGTGCCAGCAGTTTAATTTCTGGTCGTCAGGGAGGGGGTCAGCCCCAGCATTTT,CASSLISGRQGGGQPQHF
TRBV19,NA,NA,TRBJ2-1,TGTGCCAGTAGTATCTGGACCTCTGAGCAGTTCTTC,CASSIWTSEQFF
TRBV7-2,TRBD1,many,TRBJ2-7,TGTGCCAGCAGCTCCCCTCCCTGGACAGGGCGACACGAGCAGTACTTC,CASSSPPWTGRHEQYF
TRBV28,NA,NA,TRBJ1-2,TGTGCCAGCAGTTCCAGACGGGAAATTAACTATGGCTACACCTTC,CASSSRREINYGYTF
TRBV28,NA,NA,TRBJ2-1,TGTGTCAGCAGTTTGGAATTCGGGTCCTACAATGAGCAGTTCTTC,CVSSLEFGSYNEQFF
TRBV28,NA,NA,TRBJ1-4,TGTGCCAGCAGTAGCTACAGGGAAATAGGGGAAAAACTGTTTTTT,CASSSYREIGEKLFF
TRBV6-5,TRBD2,NA,TRBJ2-1,TGTGCCAGCAGTTACCCGACTAGCGGAAACTACAATGAGCAGTTCTTC,CASSYPTSGNYNEQFF
TRBV7-6,NA,NA,TRBJ2-2,TGTGCCAGCAGCTTAGAAAATGCCGGAGTAAGGACCGGGGAGCTGTTTTTT,CASSLENAGVRTGELFF
TRBV28,NA,NA,TRBJ1-5,TGTGCCAGCCGTATAGGGGGGTCGAGTCAGCCCCAGCATTTT,CASRIGGSSQPQHF
TRBV20-1,NA,NA,TRBJ2-1,TGCAGTGCTAGCGGGGGGCCTGGGCTGTCGGATGAGCAGTTCTTC,CSASGGPGLSDEQFF
TRBV28,NA,NA,TRBJ2-7,TGTGCCAGCAGTAACAGGGTCTACGAGCAGTACTTC,CASSNRVYEQYF
TRBV6-5,TRBD2,few,TRBJ2-7,TGTGCCAGCTTAGCGGGAACGACCTACGAGCAGTACTTC,CASLAGTTYEQYF
TRBV10-3,NA,NA,TRBJ1-2,TGTGCCATCTCGCAGGGGCCTGTGGAGGGCTACACCTTC,CAISQGPVEGYTF
TRBV5-1,NA,NA,TRBJ1-2,TGCGCCAGCAGCTTGGCCACAACGTGGTCGAGAGGCTACACCTTC,CASSLATTWSRGYTF
TRBV9,NA,NA,TRBJ1-2,TGTGCCAGCAGCGTAGATATAGGTATCGTCTATGGCTACACCTTC,CASSVDIGIVYGYTF
TRBV12-3/TRBV12-4,TRBD1,many,TRBJ1-5,TGTGCCAGCAGTCCAGGGGGGATTAGCAATCAGCCCCAGCATTTT,CASSPGGISNQPQHF
TRBV28,NA,NA,TRBJ2-1,TGTGCCAGCACTCTTTATGGCCCCCACCATGAGCAGTTCTTC,CASTLYGPHHEQFF
TRBV20-1,NA,NA,TRBJ2-5,TGCAGTGCCACAGGATGGCAAGAGACCCAGTACTTC,CSATGWQETQYF
TRBV12-5,NA,NA,TRBJ2-2,TGTGCTAGTGGTTTGCCCGGATTCAACACCGGGGAGCTGTTTTTT,CASGLPGFNTGELFF
TRBV28,TRBD1,NA,TRBJ1-5,TGTGCCGGAGGGACAGGGTTCGGCAATCAGCCCCAGCATTTT,CAGGTGFGNQPQHF
TRBV12-3/TRBV12-4,TRBD2,NA,TRBJ2-3,TGTGCCAGCAGCTCCCGACTAGCGGGAGGGCGCGGTACGCAGTATTTT,CASSSRLAGGRGTQYF
TRBV5-4,NA,NA,TRBJ1-1,TGTGCCAGCAGCTTGGGAGGCGGACAGAACACTGAAGCTTTCTTT,CASSLGGGQNTEAFF
TRBV9,TRBD1,NA,TRBJ1-5,TGTGCCAGCAGCTCCCATTCCGGGACAGATAATCAGCCCCAGCATTTT,CASSSHSGTDNQPQHF
TRBV6-6,TRBD1,NA,TRBJ2-7,TGTGCCAGCAGTTACTCGGACAGGGAGTCGTACGAGCAGTACTTC,CASSYSDRESYEQYF
TRBV7-9,NA,NA,TRBJ2-7,TGTGCCAGCAGCAGTCCCCCCCGGCTTGGGAAGGAGCAGTACTTC,CASSSPPRLGKEQYF
TRBV4-1,NA,few,TRBJ1-1,TGCGCCAGCAGCTCTAAGATCGAAGCTTTCTTT,CASSSKIEAFF
TRBV19,NA,NA,TRBJ1-2,TGTGCCAGTAGTATAGTGATGAATCTTAACTATGGCTACACCTTC,CASSIVMNLNYGYTF
TRBV6-5,NA,NA,TRBJ1-1,TGTGCCAGCAGAAAATCCCTACCCAGGAACACTGAAGCTTTCTTT,CASRKSLPRNTEAFF
TRBV30,TRBD2,few,TRBJ2-3,TGTGCCTGGAAAGTAGCGGGGACAAATACGCAGTATTTT,CAWKVAGTNTQYF
TRBV27,NA,NA,TRBJ2-2,TGTGCCGCCAAGCGTCTAGGGACGGGCAACACCGGGGAGCTGTTTTTT,CAAKRLGTGNTGELFF
TRBV19,TRBD1,NA,TRBJ2-1,TGTGCCAGTAGTATTGGGACAGGGATCGCCAATGAGCAGTTCTTC,CASSIGTGIANEQFF
TRBV7-2,NA,NA,TRBJ1-1,TGTGCCAGCAGCTTAGCGTTAAGTAGGGCTTTCTTT,CASSLALSRAFF
TRBV5-1,NA,few,TRBJ2-7,TGCGCCAGCAGCTTGGGGCCAGGCGCGGGCGAGCAGTACTTC,CASSLGPGAGEQYF
TRBV5-6,NA,NA,TRBJ1-1,TGTGCCAGCAGCCCCCCGGGACGCCTGAACACTGAAGCTTTCTTT,CASSPPGRLNTEAFF
TRBV6-1,TRBD1,NA,TRBJ2-7,TGTGCCAGCAGGCCGAGGTCGACAGGGGGCTACGAGCAGTACTTC,CASRPRSTGGYEQYF
TRBV7-6,TRBD2,once,TRBJ2-1,TGTGCCAGCAGCTCCCAGACTAGCGGGAGGTCTGAGCAGTTCTTC,CASSSQTSGRSEQFF
TRBV12-3/TRBV12-4,TRBD1,NA,TRBJ1-2,TGTGCCAGCAGTTTAGCGGGAGATCAAACAGGGGGTCAAGGGGGCTACACCTTC,CASSLAGDQTGGQGGYTF
TRBV12-3/TRBV12-4,NA,many,TRBJ1-1,TGTGCCAGCTCACCGACCAACATGAACACTGAAGCTTTCTTT,CASSPTNMNTEAFF
TRBV20-1,TRBD2,NA,TRBJ2-1,TGCAGTGCTAGAGCCCTGGGACTAGCGGGGGTCGATGAGCAGTTCTTC,CSARALGLAGVDEQFF
TRBV6-4,NA,NA,TRBJ2-1,TGTGCCAGCAGTGAGTCGGGGGTCAATGAGCAGTTCTTC,CASSESGVNEQFF
TRBV9,NA,few,TRBJ2-2,TGTGCCAGCAGCGTAGGGGCAGCACTCGGGGAGCTGTTTTTT,CASSVGAALGELFF
TRBV28,NA,NA,TRBJ2-2,TGTGCCATCCAGAAGGCGGGGAAGGGGACCGGGGAGCTGTTTTTT,CAIQKAGKGTGELFF
TRBV7-9,TRBD2,many,TRBJ2-1,TGTGCCAGCAGCCGGAGCGGGAGCGAAAATGAGCAGTTCTTC,CASSRSGSENEQFF
TRBV11-2,TRBD1,NA,TRBJ1-1,TGTGCCAGCAGCGGGGCTCACCAGACAGGGGGTACGAGCACTGAAGCTTTCTTT,CASSGAHQTGGTSTEAFF